The 5 T cell receptor beta chains in this list originate from one sample, sequenced in a study of human thymus T cells. Generated by immunoSEQ multiplex PCR, the TCRdb table keeps only in-frame clones and is missing some. The table includes fewer than 85,000 clones, 95% detected once. Thymus was obtained from resections taken during corrective heart surgery. The material sequenced was thymus tissue. These receptors were taken from a girl less than two years old with a congenital heart defect but otherwise immunologically healthy.

The rearrangement links TRBV6-5 to TRBJ2-7; TRBD1 matches at 8 bases. The V segment lost 2 bases and the J segment 3 bases; nucleotides outside the gene matches: 6. Germline CDR1 and CDR2: MNHEY and SVGAGI. There are 15 residues in the CDR3. CDR3 region: CASSYAPGQDYEQYF. CDR3 nucleotides: TGTGCCAGCAGTTACGCCCCGGGACAGGACTACGAGCAGTACTTC.

The chain links TRBV29-1 to TRBJ2-3; D gene uncertain. The germline V gene has CDR1 SQVTM and CDR2 ANQGSEA. This CDR3 has 13 amino acids. The germline V and J ends were trimmed by 4 bases and 6 bases, with 14 bases remaining between them. CDR3 amino acids: CSVVGWAPDTQYF. In nucleotides, the CDR3 is TGCAGCGTTGTGGGGTGGGCCCCCGATACGCAGTATTTT.

The chain carries TRBV19 and TRBJ2-2; D unresolved. This CDR3 is built from 15 residues. V was clipped by 11 bases and J by 3 bases, with 19 bases between them. The germline CDR1 and CDR2 sequences are LNHDA and SQIVND (reference sequence). This chain's CDR3 is CASSPPLGYTGELFF. As DNA, the CDR3 is TGTGCCTCCTCCCCCCCCCTTGGCTACACCGGGGAGCTGTTTTTT.

V gene TRBV9 combines with J gene TRBJ2-3; 16 bases fit TRBD2. CDR1 and CDR2 (germline): SGDLS, YYNGEE. CDR3 length: 18 amino acids. The V and J ends lost 0 bases and 4 bases, in that order; junction bases with no gene match: 5. The CDR3 DNA sequence: TGTGCCAGCAGCGTAGAATTGGGGACTAGCGGGAGGGCAGATACGCAGTATTTT. It encodes CASSVELGTSGRADTQYF.

This clone has just one count. This chain connects TRBV25-1 to TRBJ2-7, with 7 bases matching TRBD1. Trimming took 4 bases from V and 3 from J; bases not matched to a gene: 6. Germline V lookup: CDR1 MGHDK, CDR2 SYGVNS. The CDR3 has 14 residues. Written as DNA, the CDR3 is TGTGCCAGCAGTGCCGCCGGGACAGTCTACGAGCAGTACTTC. Translated, it gives CASSAAGTVYEQYF.